These 3 T cell receptor beta chains were sequenced from one sample in a study of response to subunit inactivated influenza vaccine (dated by TCRdb to the late 2010s). Libraries were built with RT-PCR. The instrument was an Illumina HiSeq 2500. TCRdb trimmed public reads at Q25 via fastp, called clones via MiXCR and kept in-frame beta chains. Rows with a matching CDR3 protein are joined into one entry that keeps the most common DNA and genes. The sample profile shows some 640,000 distinct CDR3 sequences; roughly 13% of them were found once. The ten largest clones take up 6% to 8% of the sample. Sequenced material: PBMCs from blood, taken 14 to 15 days before vaccination. Receptors originate from a man between 50 and 59 years old who received an inactivated influenza vaccine. Donor details come from another sample of the same person, matched by shared clones.

The V gene is TRBV5-1, the J gene TRBJ2-5; D unresolved. From germline, CDR1 is SGHRS and CDR2 YFSETQ. V was clipped by 5 bases and J by 1 base, with 12 bases between them. This CDR3 is 14 amino acids long. CDR3 sequence reads: CASRETSVQETQYF. The CDR3 DNA sequence: TGCGCCAGCAGAGAGACATCTGTCCAAGAGACCCAGTACTTC.

Only a few counts were recorded for this clonotype. The J gene is TRBJ1-2, the V gene TRBV7-8, with D uncertain. The germline V gene has CDR1 SGHVS and CDR2 FQNEAQ. V was trimmed by 2 bases and J by 4 bases, leaving 11 bases between them. The CDR3 loop spans 14 amino acids. In nucleotides, the CDR3 is TGTGCCAGCAGCTTATCCGATTACGGCTATGGCTACACCTTC. Translation gives CASSLSDYGYGYTF.

Comments on this clonotype: This sequence may be a read error, since a much larger clone differs from it by one base. The chain couples TRBV20-1 to TRBJ2-5; TRBD1 might be the D (6 bases). In germline, CDR1 is DFQATT, CDR2 SNEGSKA (reference sequence). The CDR3 spans 12 residues. Deletions cut 8 bases from V and 1 base from J, with 11 bases between. CDR3 DNA sequence: TGCAGTACTGAACAGGGCCAAGAGACCCAGTACTTC. Residues: CSTEQGQETQYF.